This T cell receptor (beta chain) stems from a study of human T cells and chemical hapten exposure listed by TCRdb under 2021. Context from the whole study: For sensitization, 2% DPC in acetone was applied to a roughly 2 cm by roughly 2 cm area of upper inner arm skin. Libraries were pooled for sequencing, and variation in per-sample TCR yields was attributed mainly to small differences in library volumes within the pool. Alopecia areata with under or over 50% scalp involvement, alopecia totalis and alopecia universalis were represented in the patient cohort, which was mostly female. Patch testing was done on the upper back using Finn chambers containing 0.01% DPC, and results were scored after 6 days according to International Contact Dermatitis Research Group standards. Roughly 30 alopecia patients gave blood for TCR sequencing at one to four time points (pre-sensitization, 2, 6 and 24 weeks). Throughout the study period of 20 to 25 weeks, patients also received therapeutic DPC doses to the scalp every week. Peripheral blood TCR repertoire changes were tracked in vivo in alopecia patients during primary and secondary sensitization to the hapten diphenylcyclopropenone (DPC). Blood samples were taken from patients before sensitization (week 0) and then at 2, 6 and about 24 weeks after DPC sensitization.

V loses 0 bases, J loses 2 bases, and the germline ends lie 4 bases apart. Measured from the cysteine to the phenylalanine, the CDR3 is 13 residues long. Only the CDR3 DNA is retained, 39 bases long and in frame from the first base. CDR1 and CDR2 are drawn from the germline V gene: SGHRS, YFSETQ. According to the study, the label for this sample's time point signals: patch test 1, 2 weeks after DPC sensitization. The meaning of the sample's treatment or condition label: therapeutic diphenylcyclopropenone sensitization with weekly scalp DPC. At each patch-test visit, blood was drawn before the patch test was applied. Patients were considered eligible if aged 18 to 70, diagnosed with alopecia and deemed suitable for DPC therapy, and patients were excluded if pregnant. Total RNA was isolated from unfractionated whole blood collected in Tempus Blood RNA tubes. A few counts support this clonotype. No antigen is known for it. No clone much larger than this one lies a single base away; base qualities are absent.

Library preparation employed RACE. TCRdb shows the sequencer as NextSeq 500. During library preparation, unique molecular identifiers were attached to individual cDNA molecules so that TCRs could be counted quantitatively and reproducibly. Each blood RNA sample was used to sequence both TCR alpha and TCR beta chains. Per the authors' processing: The median number of TCRs per sample was 95,638, ranging from about 23,224 to 690,600. V, J and CDR3 annotation of the TCR reads was carried out using the Decombinator software suite. For the PS versus PT1 abundance plots, all samples were subsampled to the same number of TCRs (28,000). TCRs were defined as expanded if absent before sensitization and observed at least eight times at the 2-week time point. TCRdb ran its own pipeline on the public reads, namely fastp trimming at Q25 and MiXCR clone calling, and kept in-frame beta chains. A single entry per CDR3 protein holds the most common genes and DNA from its merged rows. The V and J calls were determined by TCRdb, not by the authors. The sample contains about 360,000 distinct CDR3 sequences, around 7% of them found a single time. The ten largest clones take up around 8.4% of the sample.

What the research found in general, with its limitations: Expanded TCRs formed significantly more large CDR3 similarity clusters than pre-sensitization or healthy control sets, consistent with antigen-driven responses. Alopecia, a presumed autoimmune disease, was present in all patients, so the immune response of the patients might differ from that of healthy individuals. After repeated subsampling, the strength of the expansion versus patch-test correlation and the threshold at which it became significant changed. The number of TCRs above 1 in 1000 frequency did not change with DPC sensitization; there was no evidence of global repertoire structure alterations. A positive correlation was found between the number of PT1 expanded TCRs and patch test score, with significance reached at thresholds 8, 16 and 32 but not 4.

This sequence originates from a woman under 30 with alopecia areata. Some clones in this sample may be carry-over from other donors' samples. Here the sequenced sample was whole blood, taken in connection with sensitization to the hapten diphenylcyclopropenone (DPC). The chain is encoded by TRBV5-1 joined to TRBJ2-3; the D gene cannot be resolved reliably. The CDR3 loop reads CASSLEPTDTQYF. The DNA sequence reads TGCGCCAGCAGCTTGGAACCCACAGATACGCAGTATTTT.